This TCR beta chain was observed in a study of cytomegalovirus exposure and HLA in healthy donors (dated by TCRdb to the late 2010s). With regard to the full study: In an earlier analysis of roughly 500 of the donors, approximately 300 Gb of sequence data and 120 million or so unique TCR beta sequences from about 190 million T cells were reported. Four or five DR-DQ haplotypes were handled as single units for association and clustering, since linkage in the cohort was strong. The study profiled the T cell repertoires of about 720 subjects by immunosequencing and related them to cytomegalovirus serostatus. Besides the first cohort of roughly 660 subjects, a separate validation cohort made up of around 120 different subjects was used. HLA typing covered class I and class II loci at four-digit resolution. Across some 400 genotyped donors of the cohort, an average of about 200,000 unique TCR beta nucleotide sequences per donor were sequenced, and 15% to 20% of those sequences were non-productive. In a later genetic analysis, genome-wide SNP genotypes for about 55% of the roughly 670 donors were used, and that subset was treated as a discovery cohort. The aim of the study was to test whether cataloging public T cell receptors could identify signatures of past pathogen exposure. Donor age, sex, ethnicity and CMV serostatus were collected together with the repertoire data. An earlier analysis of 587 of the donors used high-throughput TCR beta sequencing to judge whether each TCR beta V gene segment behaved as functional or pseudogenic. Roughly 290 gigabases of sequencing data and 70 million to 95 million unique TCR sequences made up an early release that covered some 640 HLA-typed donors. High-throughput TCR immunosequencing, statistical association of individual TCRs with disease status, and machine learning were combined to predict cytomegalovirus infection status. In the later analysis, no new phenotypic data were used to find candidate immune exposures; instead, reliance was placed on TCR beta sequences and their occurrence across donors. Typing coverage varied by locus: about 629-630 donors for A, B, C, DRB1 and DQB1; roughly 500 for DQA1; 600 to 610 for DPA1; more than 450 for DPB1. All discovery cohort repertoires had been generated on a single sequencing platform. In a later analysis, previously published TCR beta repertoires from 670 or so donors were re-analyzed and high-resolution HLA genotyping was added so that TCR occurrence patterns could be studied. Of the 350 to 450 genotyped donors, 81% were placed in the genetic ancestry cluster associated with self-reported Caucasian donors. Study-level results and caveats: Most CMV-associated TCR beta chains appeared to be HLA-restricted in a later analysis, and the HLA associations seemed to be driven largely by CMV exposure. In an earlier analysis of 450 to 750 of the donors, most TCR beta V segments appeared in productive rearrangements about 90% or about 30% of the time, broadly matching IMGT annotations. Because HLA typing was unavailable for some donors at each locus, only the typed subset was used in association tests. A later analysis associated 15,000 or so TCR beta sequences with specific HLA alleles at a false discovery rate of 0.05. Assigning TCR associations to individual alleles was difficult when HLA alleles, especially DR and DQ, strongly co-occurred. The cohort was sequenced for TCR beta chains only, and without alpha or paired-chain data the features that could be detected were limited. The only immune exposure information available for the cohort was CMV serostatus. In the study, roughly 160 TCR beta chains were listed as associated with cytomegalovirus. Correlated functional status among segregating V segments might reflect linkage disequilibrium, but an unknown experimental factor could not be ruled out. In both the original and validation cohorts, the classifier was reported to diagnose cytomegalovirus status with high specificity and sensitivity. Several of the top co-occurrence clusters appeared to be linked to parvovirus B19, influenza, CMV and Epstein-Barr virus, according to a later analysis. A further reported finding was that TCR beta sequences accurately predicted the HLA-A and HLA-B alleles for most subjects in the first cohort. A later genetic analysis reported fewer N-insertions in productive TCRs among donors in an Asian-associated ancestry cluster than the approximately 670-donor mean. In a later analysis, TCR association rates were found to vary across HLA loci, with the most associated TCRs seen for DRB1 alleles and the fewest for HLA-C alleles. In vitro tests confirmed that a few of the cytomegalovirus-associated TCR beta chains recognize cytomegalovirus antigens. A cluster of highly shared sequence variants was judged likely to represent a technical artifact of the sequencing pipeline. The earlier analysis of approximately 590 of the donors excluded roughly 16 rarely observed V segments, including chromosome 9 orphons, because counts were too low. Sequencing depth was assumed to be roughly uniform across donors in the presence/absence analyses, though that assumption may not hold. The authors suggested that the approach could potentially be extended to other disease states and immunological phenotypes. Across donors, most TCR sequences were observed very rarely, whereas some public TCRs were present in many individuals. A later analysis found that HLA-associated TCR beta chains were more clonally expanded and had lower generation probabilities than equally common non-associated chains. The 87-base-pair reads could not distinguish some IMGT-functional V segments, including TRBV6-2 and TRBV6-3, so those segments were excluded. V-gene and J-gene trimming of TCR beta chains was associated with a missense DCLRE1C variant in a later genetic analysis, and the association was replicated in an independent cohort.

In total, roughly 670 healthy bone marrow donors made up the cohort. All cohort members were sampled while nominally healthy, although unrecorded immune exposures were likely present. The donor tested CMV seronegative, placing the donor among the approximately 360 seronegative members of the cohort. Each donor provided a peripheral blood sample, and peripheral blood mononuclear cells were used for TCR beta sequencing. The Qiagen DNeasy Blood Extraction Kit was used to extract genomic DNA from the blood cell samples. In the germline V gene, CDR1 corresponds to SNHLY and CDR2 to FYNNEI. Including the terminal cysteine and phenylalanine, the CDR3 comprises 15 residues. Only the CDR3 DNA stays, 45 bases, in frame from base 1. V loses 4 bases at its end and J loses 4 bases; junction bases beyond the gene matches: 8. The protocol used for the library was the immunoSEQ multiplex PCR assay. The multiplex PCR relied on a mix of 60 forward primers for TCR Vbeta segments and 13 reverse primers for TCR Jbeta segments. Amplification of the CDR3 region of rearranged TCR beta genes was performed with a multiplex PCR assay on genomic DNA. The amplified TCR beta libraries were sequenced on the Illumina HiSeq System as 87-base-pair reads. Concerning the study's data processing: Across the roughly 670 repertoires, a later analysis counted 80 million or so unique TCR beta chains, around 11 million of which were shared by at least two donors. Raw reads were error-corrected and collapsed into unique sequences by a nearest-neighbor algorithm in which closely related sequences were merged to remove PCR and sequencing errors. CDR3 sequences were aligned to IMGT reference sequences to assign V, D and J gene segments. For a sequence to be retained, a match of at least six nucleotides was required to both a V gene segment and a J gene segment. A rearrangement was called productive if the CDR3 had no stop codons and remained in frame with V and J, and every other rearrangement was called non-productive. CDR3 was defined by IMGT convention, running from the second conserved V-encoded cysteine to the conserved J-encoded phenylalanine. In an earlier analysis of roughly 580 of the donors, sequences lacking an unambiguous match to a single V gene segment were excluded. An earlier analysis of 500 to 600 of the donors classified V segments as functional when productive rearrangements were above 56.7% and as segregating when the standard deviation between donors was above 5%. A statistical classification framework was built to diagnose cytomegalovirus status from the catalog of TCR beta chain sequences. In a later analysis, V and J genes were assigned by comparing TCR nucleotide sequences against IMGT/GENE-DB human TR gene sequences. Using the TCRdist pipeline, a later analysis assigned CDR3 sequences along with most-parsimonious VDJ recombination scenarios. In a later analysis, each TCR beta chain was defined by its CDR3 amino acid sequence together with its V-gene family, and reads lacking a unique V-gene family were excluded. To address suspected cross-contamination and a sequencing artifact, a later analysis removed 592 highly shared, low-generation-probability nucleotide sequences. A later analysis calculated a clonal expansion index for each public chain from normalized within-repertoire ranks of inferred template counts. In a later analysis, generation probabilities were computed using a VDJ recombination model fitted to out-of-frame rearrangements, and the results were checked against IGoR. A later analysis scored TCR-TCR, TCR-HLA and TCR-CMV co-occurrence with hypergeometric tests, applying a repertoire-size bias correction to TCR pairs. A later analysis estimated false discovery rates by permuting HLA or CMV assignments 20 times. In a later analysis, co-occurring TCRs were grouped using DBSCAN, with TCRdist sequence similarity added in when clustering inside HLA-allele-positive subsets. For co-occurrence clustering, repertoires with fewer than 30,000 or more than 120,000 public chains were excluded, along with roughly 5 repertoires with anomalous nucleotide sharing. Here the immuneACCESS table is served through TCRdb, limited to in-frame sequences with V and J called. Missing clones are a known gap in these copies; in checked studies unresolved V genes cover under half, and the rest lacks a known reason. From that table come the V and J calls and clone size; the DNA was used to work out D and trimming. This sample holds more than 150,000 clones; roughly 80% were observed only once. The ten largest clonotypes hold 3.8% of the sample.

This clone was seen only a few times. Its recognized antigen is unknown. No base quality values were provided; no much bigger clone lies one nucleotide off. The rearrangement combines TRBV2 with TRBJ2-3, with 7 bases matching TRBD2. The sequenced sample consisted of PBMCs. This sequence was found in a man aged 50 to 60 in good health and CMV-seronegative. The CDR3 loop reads CASSVAGVSADTQYF. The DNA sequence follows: TGTGCCAGCAGTGTGGCGGGGGTTAGCGCAGATACGCAGTATTTT.